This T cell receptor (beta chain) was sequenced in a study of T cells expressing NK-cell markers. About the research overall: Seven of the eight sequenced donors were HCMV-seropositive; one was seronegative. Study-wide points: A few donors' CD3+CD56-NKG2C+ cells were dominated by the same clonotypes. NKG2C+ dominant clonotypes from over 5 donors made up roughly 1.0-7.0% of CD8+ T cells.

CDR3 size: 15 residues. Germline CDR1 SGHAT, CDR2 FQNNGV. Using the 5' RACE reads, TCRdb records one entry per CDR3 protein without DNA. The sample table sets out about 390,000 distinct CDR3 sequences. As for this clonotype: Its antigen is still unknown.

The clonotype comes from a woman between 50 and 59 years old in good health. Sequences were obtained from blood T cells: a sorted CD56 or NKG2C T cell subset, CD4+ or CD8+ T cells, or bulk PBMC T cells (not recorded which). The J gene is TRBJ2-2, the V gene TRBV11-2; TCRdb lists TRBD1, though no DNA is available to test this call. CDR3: CASSLWTVRAGELFF.